The entry below describes one T cell receptor (beta chain). Under the authors' procedure: Amplification of reference gene primers was used by the study to estimate nucleated cell counts. This table comes from immunoSEQ multiplex PCR, and its TCRdb copy is limited to in-frame clones, with some not included. For V, J and clone size, that table is used; D and trimming come from the DNA. The sample has around 65,000 clones, approximately 80% seen once; the top ten hold roughly 18%. These data come from a study of blood T cell repertoires in COVID-19. As for the study in general: Researchers got acute and convalescent COVID-19 samples from the United States, Italy and Spain. The cDNA or gDNA used as material had been derived from T cells, B-cell-depleted T cells, or PBMCs.

V dropped 7 bases and J dropped 5 bases, with 20 bases sitting between them. There are 15 residues in the CDR3. CDR1 is SNHLY, CDR2 FYNNEI, per germline. The V gene is TRBV2, the J gene TRBJ2-5; TRBD2 is a possible D gene (5 bases). Sample: peripheral blood. This clonotype was sampled from a man in his sixties with acute or convalescent COVID-19. The CDR3 here is CASTPGYWDGETQYF. CDR3 coding DNA: TGTGCCAGCACCCCGGGGTACTGGGATGGGGAGACCCAGTACTTC.